A selection of T cell receptor beta chains follows, all from one sample in a study of shared clonotypes between healthy human individuals. TCRdb's table, derived via immunoSEQ multiplex PCR, lists solely in-frame clones and lacks some. This sample yields under 1,900,000 clones, of which approximately 98.5% are seen a single time; roughly 0.35% belongs to the top ten. The sequencing input was naive CD4+ T cells sorted from blood. These receptors were obtained from a man aged 25 to 40 in good health. CDR3s include the opening cysteine and the closing phenylalanine or tryptophan. Each record gives: D gene, J gene, V gene, clone size, CDR3 DNA, CDR3 protein. The D gene is left open where the match is weak. Part of the rows lack a size; the others show once, few, many or a class for expanded clones.

>-|TRBJ2-7|TRBV4-3|-
TGCGCCAGCAGCCAAGATATTGGGGAAATGGGCTCCTACGAGCAGTACTTC
CASSQDIGEMGSYEQYF
>-|TRBJ2-3|TRBV5-1|-
TGCGCCAGCAGGGAAGGCGGGAGCACAGATACGCAGTATTTT
CASREGGSTDTQYF
>-|TRBJ2-5|TRBV27|-
TGTGCCAGCAGTTCCCCGCATATGGGTCTAGAGACCCAGTACTTC
CASSSPHMGLETQYF
>TRBD1|TRBJ2-6|TRBV5-4|-
TGTGCCAGCAGCCCTATGACAGGGGCATCTGGGGCCAACGTCCTGACTTTC
CASSPMTGASGANVLTF
>-|TRBJ1-5|TRBV7-8|-
TGTGCCAGCAGCCCGACCCGGGATAGCAATCAGCCCCAGCATTTT
CASSPTRDSNQPQHF
>-|TRBJ1-4|TRBV19|once
TGTGCCAGTAGTATATACGGTCTCGACGATGAAAAACTGTTTTTT
CASSIYGLDDEKLFF
>-|TRBJ1-5|TRBV15|-
TGTGCCACCAGCAGCAGGGAGCAGCCCCAGCATTTT
CATSSREQPQHF
>-|TRBJ2-7|TRBV2|-
TGTGCCAGCAGTGAAACCTTAGCGGAGCAGTACTTC
CASSETLAEQYF
>TRBD1|TRBJ1-1|TRBV7-8|once
TGTGCCAGCAGCCTTGACAGGGGGCACACTGAAGCTTTCTTT
CASSLDRGHTEAFF
>TRBD2|TRBJ2-1|TRBV4-3|-
TGCGCCAGCAGCCAAGCCGGGACTAGCGCCTACAATGAGCAGTTCTTC
CASSQAGTSAYNEQFF
>TRBD1|TRBJ2-7|TRBV18|-
TGTGCCAGCTCACCTAACAGGGGGCGCTCCTACGAGCAGTACTTC
CASSPNRGRSYEQYF
>-|TRBJ2-1|TRBV9|-
TGTGCCAGCAGCGTAGTAACGGGAAGGAATGAGCAGTTCTTC
CASSVVTGRNEQFF
>-|TRBJ2-7|TRBV7-8|-
TGTGCCAGCAGTCAGCGGCGGATCCCAACCTACGAGCAGTACTTC
CASSQRRIPTYEQYF
>-|TRBJ2-3|TRBV25-1|-
TGTGCCAGCAGTGAATTAGGGACAGATACGCAGTATTTT
CASSELGTDTQYF
>-|TRBJ2-2|TRBV7-3|-
TGTGCCAGCAGCTTACAGGCGGGTCGAACCGGGGAGCTGTTTTTT
CASSLQAGRTGELFF
>-|TRBJ2-7|TRBV11-2|-
TGTGCCAGCGGTATCGGACAGCGGTACGAGCAGTACTTC
CASGIGQRYEQYF
>TRBD1|TRBJ2-5|TRBV5-5|-
TGTGCCAGCAGCTCGGGACAGATCCAAGAGACCCAGTACTTC
CASSSGQIQETQYF
>-|TRBJ1-2|TRBV29-1|-
TGCAGCGTTGATCAGGGGCTCTATGGCTACACCTTC
CSVDQGLYGYTF
>TRBD1|TRBJ2-7|TRBV10-3|-
TGTGCCATCAGTGAGGGACAGGGGACCTACGAGCAGTACTTC
CAISEGQGTYEQYF
>TRBD1|TRBJ2-2|TRBV5-1|-
TGCGCCAGCAGCTTGGTTCCATTGACACAGGGGGCTTTAGCCGGGGAGCTGTTTTTT
CASSLVPLTQGALAGELFF
>TRBD1|TRBJ1-3|TRBV25-1|-
TGTGCCAGCAGTGATCCGGGACAGGACGTCTCTGGAAACACCATATATTTT
CASSDPGQDVSGNTIYF
>TRBD1|TRBJ1-4|TRBV19|-
TGTGCCAGTAGTCTAGGGACAGGATTTAATGAAAAACTGTTTTTT
CASSLGTGFNEKLFF
>-|TRBJ2-1|TRBV11-2|-
TGTGCCAGCAGCCCCAAAATGAACAATGAGCAGTTCTTC
CASSPKMNNEQFF
>-|TRBJ2-3|TRBV20-1|-
TGCAGTGCTAGGGTAACAGATACGCAGTATTTT
CSARVTDTQYF
>-|TRBJ2-2|TRBV2|-
TGTGCCAGCAGTGAACGGGTGCGGGAGCTGTTTTTT
CASSERVRELFF
>-|TRBJ2-3|TRBV4-3|once
TGCGCCAGCAGCCAGCGTCCGGCAGATACGCAGTATTTT
CASSQRPADTQYF
>-|TRBJ2-1|TRBV6-6|-
TGTGCCAGCAGAACCACCAGCGGAAGAACCAATGAGCAGTTCTTC
CASRTTSGRTNEQFF
>TRBD1|TRBJ2-2|TRBV4-1|-
TGCGCCAGCAGCCAATGGGGACAGGGCCCCGGGGAGCTGTTTTTT
CASSQWGQGPGELFF
>TRBD1|TRBJ2-2|TRBV2|once
TGTGCCAGCAGTCTCCTCGGACAGGGGGCCGGGGAGCTGTTTTTT
CASSLLGQGAGELFF
>TRBD1|TRBJ1-4|TRBV9|-
TGTGCCAGCAGCGTAGATCCCGGACAGGGGGAACTGTTTTTT
CASSVDPGQGELFF
>TRBD1|TRBJ2-7|TRBV29-1|once
TGCAGCGTTGGGACAGGGGTTTACGAGCAGTACTTC
CSVGTGVYEQYF
>-|TRBJ1-2|TRBV5-1|-
TGCGCCAGCAGCTTGGACGGCGGCGAGCGATATGGCTACACCTTC
CASSLDGGERYGYTF
>-|TRBJ2-7|TRBV29-1|-
TGCAGCGTTGAGGTGCAGGGAGGTTTGTACGAGCAGTACTTC
CSVEVQGGLYEQYF
>-|TRBJ2-3|TRBV5-6|-
TGTGCCAGCAGCTTATCAACTAGGGGCACAGATACGCAGTATTTT
CASSLSTRGTDTQYF
>TRBD1|TRBJ2-3|TRBV5-1|-
TGCGCCAGCAGCTTGGAAGGACAGGGGCACGCGGATACGCAGTATTTT
CASSLEGQGHADTQYF
>TRBD1|TRBJ1-1|TRBV6-5|-
TGTGCCAGCAGTTTACAGGGGGGCCCTGAAGCTTTCTTT
CASSLQGGPEAFF
>-|TRBJ2-1|TRBV27|-
TGTGCCAGCAGTTTCAGGAACAGTGAGCAGTTCTTC
CASSFRNSEQFF
>-|TRBJ1-5|TRBV6-1|-
TGTGCCAGCAGTTGGGACAACCGCAATCAGCCCCAGCATTTT
CASSWDNRNQPQHF
>-|TRBJ2-5|TRBV9|-
TGTGCCAGCAGCGCAAGAAAGGACAACACGTGGGAGACCCAGTACTTC
CASSARKDNTWETQYF
>-|TRBJ1-4|TRBV6-1|-
TGTGCCAGCAGTGCTCTCCTTGGGCAGGGCGAAAAACTGTTTTTT
CASSALLGQGEKLFF
>-|TRBJ2-2|TRBV29-1|-
TGCAGCGTTGAGGGGGAGAACACCGGGGAGCTGTTTTTT
CSVEGENTGELFF
>-|TRBJ1-1|TRBV6-1|-
TGTGCCGTGACAGAGAACACTGAAGCTTTCTTT
CAVTENTEAFF
>-|TRBJ2-7|TRBV5-1|-
TGCGCCAGCACCACCTTCGGGGCCGAGCAGTACTTC
CASTTFGAEQYF
>-|TRBJ2-1|TRBV20-1|-
TGCAGTGCTAGAGGTGGGCGTCCCTTTCTCTTC
CSARGGRPFLF
>TRBD2|TRBJ2-1|TRBV6-6|-
TGTGCCACTTGGACTAGCGGAAGCTCCTACAATGAGCAGTTCTTC
CATWTSGSSYNEQFF
>-|TRBJ2-1|TRBV6-6|-
TGTGCCAGCAGTCCGAACCCCAATGAGCAGTTCTTC
CASSPNPNEQFF
>TRBD2|TRBJ2-3|TRBV30|-
TGTGCCTGGAGCCCGGGACTAGCGGGAGCGGCAGATACGCAGTATTTT
CAWSPGLAGAADTQYF
>TRBD1|TRBJ1-4|TRBV28|-
TGTGCCACCGGCCTCGACAGGGGGCGGGAAAAACTGTTTTTT
CATGLDRGREKLFF